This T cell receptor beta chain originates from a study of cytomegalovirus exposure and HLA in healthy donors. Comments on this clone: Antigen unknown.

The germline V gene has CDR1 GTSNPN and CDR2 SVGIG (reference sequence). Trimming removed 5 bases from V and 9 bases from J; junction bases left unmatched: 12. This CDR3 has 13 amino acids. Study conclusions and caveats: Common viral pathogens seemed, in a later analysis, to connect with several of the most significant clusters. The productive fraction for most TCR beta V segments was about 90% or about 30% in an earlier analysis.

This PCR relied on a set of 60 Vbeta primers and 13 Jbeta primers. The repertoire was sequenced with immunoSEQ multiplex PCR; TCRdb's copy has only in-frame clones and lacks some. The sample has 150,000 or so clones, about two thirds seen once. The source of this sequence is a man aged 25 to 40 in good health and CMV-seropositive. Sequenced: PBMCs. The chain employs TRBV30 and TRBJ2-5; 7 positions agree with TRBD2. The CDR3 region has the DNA TGTGCCTGGTCCGGGGGAGGGCGCGGGGCCCAGTACTTC. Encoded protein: CAWSGGGRGAQYF.